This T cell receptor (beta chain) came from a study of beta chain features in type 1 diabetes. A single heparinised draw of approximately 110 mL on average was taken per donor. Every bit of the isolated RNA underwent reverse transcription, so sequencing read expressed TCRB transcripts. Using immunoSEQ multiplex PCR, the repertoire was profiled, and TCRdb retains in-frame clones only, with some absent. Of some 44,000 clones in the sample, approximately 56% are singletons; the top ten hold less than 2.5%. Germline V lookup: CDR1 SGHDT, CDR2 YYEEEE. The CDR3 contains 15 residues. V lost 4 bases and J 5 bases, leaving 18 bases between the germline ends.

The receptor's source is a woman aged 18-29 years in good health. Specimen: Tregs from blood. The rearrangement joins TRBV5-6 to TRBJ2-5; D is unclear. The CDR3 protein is CASSAQTHIWETQYF. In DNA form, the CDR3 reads TGTGCCAGCAGCGCACAGACCCATATTTGGGAGACCCAGTACTTC. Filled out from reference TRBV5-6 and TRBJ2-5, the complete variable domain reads DAGVTQSPTHLIKTRGQQVTLRCSPKSGHDTVSWYQQALGQGPQFIFQYYEEEERQRGNFPDRFSGHQFPNYSSELNVNALLLGDSALYLCASSAQTHIWETQYFGPGTRLLVL.